This T cell receptor (beta chain) was sequenced for a study of cytomegalovirus exposure and HLA in healthy donors (TCRdb year 2017). Regarding the complete study: According to an earlier analysis of 550 to 700 of the donors, 150 million to 200 million T cells yielded roughly 110 million unique TCR beta sequences and 276 Gb of sequence data. Class I and class II HLA loci were covered by the typing at four-digit resolution. Every repertoire in the discovery cohort had been generated on one and the same sequencing platform. Donor age, sex, ethnicity and CMV serostatus were compiled together with the repertoire data. An earlier analysis of around 580 of the donors used high-throughput TCR beta sequencing to judge whether each TCR beta V gene segment behaved as functional or pseudogenic. Of the approximately 400 genotyped donors, around 81% fell in the genetic ancestry cluster associated with self-reported Caucasian donors. The study profiled the T cell repertoires of hundreds of subjects by immunosequencing and related them to cytomegalovirus serostatus. On average, roughly 240,000 unique TCR beta nucleotide sequences were sequenced per donor among some 420 genotyped donors of the cohort, with 15% to 20% of those sequences being non-productive. The study aimed to test whether cataloging public T cell receptors could reveal signatures of past pathogen exposure. In the later analysis, no new phenotypic data were used to find candidate immune exposures; instead, reliance was placed on TCR beta sequences and their occurrence across donors. Genome-wide SNP genotypes for about 65% of the 666 donors were used in a later genetic analysis, which treated that subset as a discovery cohort. Typing coverage varied by locus: about 629-630 donors for A, B, C, DRB1 and DQB1; roughly 560 for DQA1; around 610 for DPA1; 450 to 480 for DPB1. In addition to the first cohort of approximately 670 subjects, a separate validation cohort of under 150 different subjects was used. To predict cytomegalovirus infection status, the study brought together high-throughput TCR immunosequencing, statistical association of individual TCRs with disease status, and machine learning. A handful of DR-DQ haplotypes were handled as single units for association and clustering because linkage in the cohort was strong. An early release that covered fewer than 800 HLA-typed donors contained around 330 gigabases of sequencing data and around 80 million unique TCR sequences. A later analysis re-analyzed previously published TCR beta repertoires from approximately 670 donors and added high-resolution HLA genotyping to study TCR occurrence patterns.

This clone was detected a few times. No cognate antigen has been identified for it. No per-base quality is available; no much larger clone lies one base away. The library was built by means of the immunoSEQ multiplex PCR assay. For the multiplex PCR, a mixture combining 60 forward primers for TCR Vbeta segments and 13 reverse primers for TCR Jbeta segments was used. Amplification of the CDR3 region of rearranged TCR beta genes was performed with a multiplex PCR assay on genomic DNA. On the Illumina HiSeq System, the amplified TCR beta libraries were sequenced as 87-base-pair reads. In the source study's methods: In a later analysis, some 80 million unique TCR beta chains were counted across the approximately 620 repertoires, and roughly 11 million of these chains were shared by at least two donors. Raw reads were error-corrected and collapsed into unique sequences with a nearest-neighbor algorithm that merged closely related sequences to remove PCR and sequencing errors. CDR3 sequences were aligned to IMGT reference sequences to assign V, D and J gene segments. For a sequence to be retained, a match of at least six nucleotides to both a V gene segment and a J gene segment was required. Rearrangements were classified as productive when the CDR3 lacked stop codons and remained in frame with V and J, and all other rearrangements were classified as non-productive. CDR3 was defined according to IMGT convention as the region running from the second conserved V-encoded cysteine to the conserved J-encoded phenylalanine. Sequences without an unambiguous match to a single V gene segment were excluded from the earlier analysis of approximately 560 of the donors. An earlier analysis of just under 600 of the donors called V segments functional above 56.7% productive rearrangements and segregating when the between-donor standard deviation exceeded 5%. A statistical classification framework was developed to diagnose cytomegalovirus status using the catalog of TCR beta chain sequences. In a later analysis, TCR nucleotide sequences were compared against IMGT/GENE-DB human TR gene sequences so that V and J genes could be assigned. The TCRdist pipeline was used in a later analysis to assign CDR3 sequences and most-parsimonious VDJ recombination scenarios. In a later analysis, each TCR beta chain was defined by its CDR3 amino acid sequence together with its V-gene family, and reads without a unique V-gene family were excluded. To address suspected cross-contamination and a sequencing artifact, a later analysis removed a few hundred highly shared, low-generation-probability nucleotide sequences. In a later analysis, a clonal expansion index for each public chain was calculated from normalized within-repertoire ranks of inferred template counts. Generation probabilities in a later analysis came from a VDJ recombination model fitted to out-of-frame rearrangements, and those results were checked against IGoR. A later analysis scored TCR-TCR, TCR-HLA and TCR-CMV co-occurrence with hypergeometric tests, applying a repertoire-size bias correction to TCR pairs. A later analysis estimated false discovery rates by permuting HLA or CMV assignments 20 times. A later analysis grouped co-occurring TCRs with DBSCAN, adding TCRdist sequence similarity when clustering within HLA-allele-positive subsets. Repertoires with fewer than 30,000 or more than 120,000 public chains were left out of co-occurrence clustering, as were a handful of repertoires with anomalous nucleotide sharing. In TCRdb, the immuneACCESS table is reduced to in-frame sequences with V and J assigned. These tables do not hold every clone; where another copy was compared, an unresolved V gene accounts for under half, and the others remain unexplained. That table furnishes V, J and clone size, whereas the DNA furnished D and trimming. For this sample the table gives approximately 42,000 clones, of which 81% were detected only once. The ten largest clonotypes hold around 2.5% of the sample.

The cohort comprised 666 healthy bone marrow donors. All cohort members were sampled while nominally healthy, although unrecorded immune exposures were likely present. The donor tested CMV seronegative, placing the donor among the 350 or so seronegative members of the cohort. Every donor gave a peripheral blood sample, and the peripheral blood mononuclear cells from that sample were used for TCR beta sequencing. Genomic DNA was extracted from the blood cell samples with the Qiagen DNeasy Blood Extraction Kit. Overall results and qualifications from the work: Cytomegalovirus status was reported to be diagnosed by the classifier with high specificity and sensitivity in both the original and validation cohorts. In a later genetic analysis, a missense DCLRE1C variant was associated with V-gene and J-gene trimming of TCR beta chains, and the association was replicated in an independent cohort. A later genetic analysis reported fewer N-insertions in productive TCRs among donors in an Asian-associated ancestry cluster than the roughly 640-donor mean. While some public TCRs were present in many individuals, most TCR sequences turned up only very rarely across donors. A further reported finding was that TCR beta sequences accurately predicted the HLA-A and HLA-B alleles for most subjects in the first cohort. A cluster of highly shared sequence variants was judged likely to represent a technical artifact of the sequencing pipeline. Assigning TCR associations to individual alleles was difficult when HLA alleles, especially DR and DQ, strongly co-occurred. Sequencing depth was assumed to be roughly uniform across donors in the presence/absence analyses, though that assumption may not hold. Some IMGT-functional V segments, including TRBV6-2 and TRBV6-3, could not be distinguished by the 87-base-pair reads and were therefore excluded. Specific HLA alleles were associated with some 15,000 TCR beta sequences at a false discovery rate of 0.05 in a later analysis. In this cohort, only TCR beta chains were sequenced, and detectable features were limited by the absence of alpha or paired-chain data. Immune exposure information for the cohort was limited to CMV serostatus. Three of the identified cytomegalovirus-associated TCR beta chains were confirmed in vitro to be specific for cytomegalovirus antigens. A later analysis found that TCR association rates varied across HLA loci, with DRB1 alleles showing the most associated TCRs and HLA-C alleles the fewest. According to a later analysis, parvovirus B19, influenza, CMV and Epstein-Barr virus appeared linked to several top co-occurrence clusters. About 17 rarely observed V segments, including chromosome 9 orphons, were excluded from the earlier analysis of several hundred of the donors because counts were too low. Broadly in line with IMGT annotations, most TCR beta V segments showed up in productive rearrangements about 90% or about 30% of the time in an earlier analysis of 450 to 600 of the donors. Correlated functional status among segregating V segments might be attributable to linkage disequilibrium, but an unknown experimental factor could not be ruled out. HLA typing was unavailable for some donors at each locus, so association tests used only the typed subset. In a later analysis, HLA-associated TCR beta chains were found to be more clonally expanded and to have lower generation probabilities than equally common non-associated chains. In the study, 150 to 200 TCR beta chains were listed as associated with cytomegalovirus. The authors suggested that the approach could potentially be generalized to other disease states and immunological phenotypes. In a later analysis, most CMV-associated TCR beta chains were found to appear HLA-restricted, with HLA associations seemingly driven largely by CMV exposure.

From the germline V gene (reference sequence), CDR1 is SEHNR and CDR2 is FQNEAQ. The germline V and J ends show losses of 1 base and 1 base respectively, and no gene match explains 5 bases of the junction. From the cysteine up to the phenylalanine, the CDR3 has a length of 17 residues. The sequence is cut down to CDR3 DNA, 51 bases in frame from base 1. Recombination linked TRBV7-9 to TRBJ1-4; the junction holds 8 bases that match TRBD1. This sequence was found in a man in his fifties or sixties in good health and CMV-seronegative. Source material: PBMCs. DNA sequence: TGTGCCAGCAGCTTAGGACAGGGGAGAGGAACTAATGAAAAACTGTTTTTT. Its translation reads: CASSLGQGRGTNEKLFF.